This TCR beta chain comes out of a study of blood T cell repertoires in COVID-19. Study at large: Acute-phase and convalescent COVID-19 samples originated in the United States, Italy and Spain.

This clone was found a few times. Clones were sequenced by immunoSEQ multiplex PCR, and TCRdb holds only the in-frame ones, with some missing. Among about 200,000 clones listed, approximately 88% were seen once. CDR1 SGHDN and CDR2 FVKESK come from the germline V gene. The CDR3 totals 16 residues. Losses at the gene ends were 1 base for V and 1 base for J; bases not matched to a gene: 5. The source material was peripheral blood. This chain connects TRBV14 to TRBJ2-3; the match to TRBD2 covers 7 bases. This sequence was found in a man aged 35-49 years with acute or convalescent COVID-19. CDR3 DNA sequence: TGTGCCAGCAGCCAAGCACTAGCGTTACGCACAGATACGCAGTATTTT. This codes for CASSQALALRTDTQYF. The variable domain in full, with the rest retrieved from reference TRBV14 and TRBJ2-3, is EAGVTQFPSHSVIEKGQTVTLRCDPISGHDNLYWYRRVMGKEIKFLLHFVKESKQDESGMPNNRFLAERTGGTYSTLKVQPAELEDSGVYFCASSQALALRTDTQYFGPGTRLTVL.